The present TCR beta chain was sequenced within a study of T cell changes during pregnancy in multiple sclerosis. Libraries were prepared by immunoSEQ multiplex PCR; TCRdb keeps only in-frame clonotypes and omits some of them. The table shows around 60,000 clones, with 85% to 95% occurring only once. The germline CDR1 and CDR2 sequences are MNHEY and SVGAGI. Trimming took 7 bases from V and 5 from J, leaving 14 bases between them. CDR3 length equals 13 residues. This clonotype originated in a female donor with multiple sclerosis, enrolled in a pregnancy study. Specimen: CD8+ T cells from peripheral blood mononuclear cells, collected in the third trimester of pregnancy. J is TRBJ1-1 and V is TRBV6-5, with D unclear. The CDR3 protein is CASNPGRGTEAFF. CDR3 DNA sequence: TGTGCCAGCAATCCCGGGCGAGGGACTGAAGCTTTCTTT.